The following is a TCR beta chain sequence with its context. Its antigen is currently unknown. The sample belongs to a study of T cell responses to AZD1222 COVID-19 vaccine. Study findings and constraints: Spike-wide coverage was observed for vaccine-associated CD4 TCRs, with dominant responses at 160-218 and 743-854. The breadth and depth of Spike-specific TCRs increased once two AZD1222 doses had been given. Among AZD1222 vaccinees, only five to seven were seropositive at baseline. Nearly half of spike-specific TCRs reportedly target unmutated variant regions.

Clones were sequenced by immunoSEQ multiplex PCR, and TCRdb holds only the in-frame ones, with some missing. The sample consists of about 84,000 clones, 80% to 90% of them appearing once. V lost 4 bases, J lost 3 bases, and 30 bases lay in between. CDR3 length: 20 amino acids. Germline loops: CDR1 SGDLS, CDR2 YYNGEE. V and J are TRBV9 and TRBJ2-3, with TRBD2 as a possible D gene (6 bases). The TCR comes from an adult who received the AZD1222 COVID-19 vaccine. The source material was peripheral blood, sampled 28 days after the second AZD1222 dose. For the CDR3, the DNA is TGTGCCAGCAGCAACGGGAGACTGACTAACGCCCTCCGGGGGACAGATACGCAGTATTTT. Translated, it gives CASSNGRLTNALRGTDTQYF.